The rows below give T cell receptor beta chains drawn from one sample of a study of vaccination effects on CD4 cells after COVID-19. Only in-frame clones appear in the TCRdb table, and some are missing; sequencing was by immunoSEQ multiplex PCR. This sample has 45,000 to 60,000 clones; around three quarters occur once, and the top ten carry approximately 2.8%. Antigen specificity for these receptors is unknown. The sample consisted of CD4+ T cells from PBMCs cultured without peptide, taken before COVID-19 vaccination. These receptors were taken from a human donor who received a COVID-19 vaccine. Both conserved end residues are part of each CDR3. The order of the fields is V gene, J gene, D gene, clone size, CDR3 DNA, CDR3 protein. A D gene is named only where the DNA matches it firmly. Where a row states a size, it is once, few, many or the class of an expanded clone; other rows omit it.

V: TRBV19
J: TRBJ1-6
D: TRBD1
size: few
DNA: TGTGCCAGCAAAGACAGGGCGGCATCACCCCTCCACTTT
CDR3: CASKDRAASPLHF

V: TRBV7-3
J: TRBJ2-1
D: TRBD2
size: .
DNA: TGTGCCAGCAGCTGGGGACTAGCGGGGGGCAGGGGCAATGAGCAGTTCTTC
CDR3: CASSWGLAGGRGNEQFF

V: TRBV6-1
J: TRBJ2-6
D: .
size: once
DNA: TGTGCCAGCAGTGTAATCTATGGCGGGGCCTCTGGGGCCAACGTCCTGACTTTC
CDR3: CASSVIYGGASGANVLTF

V: TRBV11-2
J: TRBJ2-5
D: .
size: .
DNA: TGTGCCAGCACCAGAGGAGAAAAGACCCAGTACTTC
CDR3: CASTRGEKTQYF

V: TRBV6-5
J: TRBJ2-5
D: TRBD2
size: .
DNA: TGTGCCAGCTCTCGAGAAGCGGGGCGAGAGACCCAGTACTTC
CDR3: CASSREAGRETQYF

V: TRBV6-2/TRBV6-3
J: TRBJ2-3
D: TRBD2
size: .
DNA: TGTGCCAGCAGTTATCCCCCTCCGGGGGGGCAAGATACGCAGTATTTT
CDR3: CASSYPPPGGQDTQYF

V: TRBV30
J: TRBJ2-3
D: TRBD2
size: .
DNA: TGTGCCTGGAGTGTACTTGGCGGGGGGCGTGAAGATACGCAGTATTTT
CDR3: CAWSVLGGGREDTQYF

V: TRBV7-2
J: TRBJ2-1
D: .
size: few
DNA: TGTGCCAGCAGCAGCCAACCCGGGACTGACAATGAGCAGTTCTTC
CDR3: CASSSQPGTDNEQFF

V: TRBV15
J: TRBJ1-5
D: .
size: .
DNA: TGTGCCACCAGCAGAGGGGGCGCGGTCCACCAGCCCCAGCATTTT
CDR3: CATSRGGAVHQPQHF

V: TRBV2
J: TRBJ1-1
D: .
size: .
DNA: TGTGCCAGCAGTGCTAGGACGGGGTACACTGAAGCTTTCTTT
CDR3: CASSARTGYTEAFF

V: TRBV4-2
J: TRBJ2-1
D: TRBD2
size: .
DNA: TGTGCCAGCAGCCAAGATCTGCGGGGGGGCGTCAATGAGCAGTTCTTC
CDR3: CASSQDLRGGVNEQFF

V: TRBV18
J: TRBJ2-5
D: TRBD1
size: .
DNA: TGTGCCAGCTCACGACAGGGGACACAAGAGACCCAGTACTTC
CDR3: CASSRQGTQETQYF

V: TRBV5-1
J: TRBJ2-5
D: .
size: once
DNA: TGCGCCAGCAGCCCGGGTCGGGGGTTGGAAGAGACCCAGTACTTC
CDR3: CASSPGRGLEETQYF

V: TRBV5-1
J: TRBJ1-6
D: .
size: .
DNA: TGCGCCAGCAGCTCGGGTACCGGGGATTCACCCCTCCACTTT
CDR3: CASSSGTGDSPLHF

V: TRBV9
J: TRBJ2-2
D: TRBD1
size: .
DNA: TGTGCCAGCAGCGCACGCGGGACAGGGACCACCGGGGAGCTGTTTTTT
CDR3: CASSARGTGTTGELFF

V: TRBV19
J: TRBJ2-3
D: .
size: .
DNA: TGTGCCAGTAGTATAGTCCGGGGCACAGATACGCAGTATTTT
CDR3: CASSIVRGTDTQYF

V: TRBV4-1
J: TRBJ1-2
D: TRBD1
size: once
DNA: TGCGCCAGCAGCCAATCAGACAGGGCCTATGGCTACACCTTC
CDR3: CASSQSDRAYGYTF

V: TRBV9
J: TRBJ1-3
D: .
size: once
DNA: TGTGCCAGCAGCGCACATGACAGGACCTCTGGAAACACCATATATTTT
CDR3: CASSAHDRTSGNTIYF

V: TRBV30
J: TRBJ2-5
D: TRBD1
size: .
DNA: TGTGCCTGTATTCCGGGACAGGGAAGAGAGACCCAGTACTTC
CDR3: CACIPGQGRETQYF

V: TRBV27
J: TRBJ2-3
D: TRBD2
size: .
DNA: TGTGCCAGCAGTCTAACCGGACTAGCGGGGGGCACAGATACGCAGTATTTT
CDR3: CASSLTGLAGGTDTQYF

V: TRBV7-9
J: TRBJ1-3
D: .
size: .
DNA: TGTGCCAGCACCTTAGCCCGATCGGGAAACACCATATATTTT
CDR3: CASTLARSGNTIYF

V: TRBV10-1
J: TRBJ1-1
D: .
size: .
DNA: TGCGCCAGCAGGTACCAGAGAGACACTGAAGCTTTCTTT
CDR3: CASRYQRDTEAFF

V: TRBV10-3
J: TRBJ2-5
D: TRBD1
size: .
DNA: TGTGCCATCAGCGACAGGGTGATAGAGACCCAGTACTTC
CDR3: CAISDRVIETQYF

V: TRBV10-1
J: TRBJ2-6
D: .
size: .
DNA: TGCGCCAGCAGTGGTCGGGGAGCAGGGGCCAACGTCCTGACTTTC
CDR3: CASSGRGAGANVLTF

V: TRBV19
J: TRBJ2-6
D: TRBD1
size: .
DNA: TGTGCCAGTAGTCTCCCCGGGACAGAAACCTCTGGGGCCAACGTCCTGACTTTC
CDR3: CASSLPGTETSGANVLTF

V: TRBV27
J: TRBJ2-4
D: TRBD2
size: .
DNA: TGTGCCAGCAGTCCGATAGGGACTAGCGGGGGGGCACCACGGAAAAACATTCAGTACTTC
CDR3: CASSPIGTSGGAPRKNIQYF

V: TRBV19
J: TRBJ1-1
D: .
size: .
DNA: TGTGCCAGTAGGGACGCTGGGGGCACTGAAGCTTTCTTT
CDR3: CASRDAGGTEAFF

V: TRBV6-5
J: TRBJ1-2
D: .
size: .
DNA: TGTGCCAGCAGTTACGAGCGGGGAAACAACTATGGCTACACCTTC
CDR3: CASSYERGNNYGYTF

V: TRBV6-6
J: TRBJ2-2
D: TRBD2
size: .
DNA: TGTGCCAGCAGTCACCTAACTAGCGGGGGGGAAACCGGGGAGCTGTTTTTT
CDR3: CASSHLTSGGETGELFF

V: TRBV14
J: TRBJ2-3
D: TRBD1
size: .
DNA: TGTGCCAGCAGCCAAGGGACAGGGGGGTATACGCAGTATTTT
CDR3: CASSQGTGGYTQYF